The rows below give T cell receptor beta chains drawn from one sample of a study of T cells in Graves' hyperthyroidism and ophthalmopathy. Using its own MiXCR run on the multiplex PCR reads, TCRdb lists one record per CDR3 protein. The sample lists about 200,000 distinct CDR3 sequences, 15% to 20% seen once, with approximately 50% in the top ten. Sequences were obtained from blood. These receptors were collected from a middle-aged man with Graves' hyperthyroidism. CDR3s include the opening cysteine and the closing phenylalanine or tryptophan. D genes are given only for firm matches. Rows give clone size only sometimes, using once, few, many, or a class for an expanded clone.

D gene: NA
V gene: TRBV13
clone size: many
J gene: TRBJ2-6
CDR3 DNA: TGTGCCAGCAGCTCACGACATCTCTCTGGGGCCAACGTCCTGACTTTC
CDR3 protein: CASSSRHLSGANVLTF

D gene: TRBD2
V gene: TRBV5-4
clone size: NA
J gene: TRBJ2-1
CDR3 DNA: TGTGCCAGCAGCTTGGATGGGTCTAGCGGGAGCCATGAGCAGTTCTTC
CDR3 protein: CASSLDGSSGSHEQFF

D gene: NA
V gene: TRBV2
clone size: many
J gene: TRBJ1-1
CDR3 DNA: TGTGCCAGCGCGATTAGCACTGAAGCTTTCTTT
CDR3 protein: CASAISTEAFF

D gene: NA
V gene: TRBV2
clone size: many
J gene: TRBJ2-5
CDR3 DNA: TGTGCCAGCAGTGAAGCGCTTCCGAGGAGGAGGGAGACCCAGTACTTC
CDR3 protein: CASSEALPRRRETQYF

D gene: NA
V gene: TRBV28
clone size: many
J gene: TRBJ2-5
CDR3 DNA: TGTGCCAGCAGTTTATTACCCTTTAAAAAGACCCAGTACCAAGAGACCCAGTACTTC
CDR3 protein: CASSLLPFKKTQYQETQYF

D gene: TRBD1
V gene: TRBV28
clone size: NA
J gene: TRBJ2-5
CDR3 DNA: TGTGCCAGCAGTTCCGGGACAGGGTGGCAAGAGACCCAGTACTTC
CDR3 protein: CASSSGTGWQETQYF

D gene: TRBD2
V gene: TRBV7-8
clone size: many
J gene: TRBJ2-7
CDR3 DNA: TGTGCCAGCAGCTTAGGAGCTAGCGGGAGGCCCACCACCTACGAGCAGTACTTC
CDR3 protein: CASSLGASGRPTTYEQYF

D gene: TRBD2
V gene: TRBV6-2/TRBV6-3
clone size: NA
J gene: TRBJ2-1
CDR3 DNA: TGTGCCGCCGCCTTGGGGGGGGGGTATGAGCAGTTCTTC
CDR3 protein: CAAALGGGYEQFF

D gene: TRBD1
V gene: TRBV4-1
clone size: NA
J gene: TRBJ2-2
CDR3 DNA: TGCGCCAGCAGCCTGGGACAGGGAAACACCGGGGAGCTGTTTTTT
CDR3 protein: CASSLGQGNTGELFF

D gene: TRBD2
V gene: TRBV20-1
clone size: few
J gene: TRBJ2-5
CDR3 DNA: TGCAGTGTGCCGGCTAGCGGGAGAGAGACCCAGTACTTC
CDR3 protein: CSVPASGRETQYF

D gene: NA
V gene: TRBV5-1
clone size: few
J gene: TRBJ2-5
CDR3 DNA: TGCGCCAGCATGACGGGGGGCCTTGTACAAGAGACCCAGTACTTC
CDR3 protein: CASMTGGLVQETQYF

D gene: NA
V gene: TRBV2
clone size: many
J gene: TRBJ1-2
CDR3 DNA: TGTGCCAGCATAGGGGGGGAGTATGGCTACACCTTC
CDR3 protein: CASIGGEYGYTF

D gene: NA
V gene: TRBV6-1
clone size: NA
J gene: TRBJ1-3
CDR3 DNA: TGTGCCAGCAGACCAGCCTCTGGAAACACCATATATTTT
CDR3 protein: CASRPASGNTIYF

D gene: NA
V gene: TRBV5-5
clone size: few
J gene: TRBJ2-3
CDR3 DNA: TGTGCCAGCTTCCAGGTGGGCGGAGGAGATACGCAGTATTTT
CDR3 protein: CASFQVGGGDTQYF

D gene: NA
V gene: TRBV5-1
clone size: NA
J gene: TRBJ2-2
CDR3 DNA: TGCGCCAGCAGCTTGGACTTGAACACCGGGGAGCTGTTTTTT
CDR3 protein: CASSLDLNTGELFF

D gene: TRBD1
V gene: TRBV20-1
clone size: NA
J gene: TRBJ1-1
CDR3 DNA: TGCAGTGCTAGTATTATTGGGACAGGGGACACTGAAGCTTTCTTT
CDR3 protein: CSASIIGTGDTEAFF

D gene: NA
V gene: TRBV15
clone size: few
J gene: TRBJ2-5
CDR3 DNA: TGTGCCACCAGCAGAGATAGGGGGGGGGAATGGGAGACCCAGTACTTC
CDR3 protein: CATSRDRGGEWETQYF

D gene: NA
V gene: TRBV4-3
clone size: few
J gene: TRBJ1-2
CDR3 DNA: TGCGCCAGCAGGACAGCCTCTGGAGACTATGGCTACACCTTC
CDR3 protein: CASRTASGDYGYTF

D gene: NA
V gene: TRBV2
clone size: few
J gene: TRBJ1-4
CDR3 DNA: TGTGCCAGCAGTGAAACAGGGAGTAATGAAAAACTGTTTTTT
CDR3 protein: CASSETGSNEKLFF

D gene: NA
V gene: TRBV6-1
clone size: many
J gene: TRBJ2-2
CDR3 DNA: TGTGCCAGCAGTGAAGATACTAGATCCGGGGAGCTGTTTTTT
CDR3 protein: CASSEDTRSGELFF

D gene: TRBD1
V gene: TRBV7-2
clone size: many
J gene: TRBJ1-5
CDR3 DNA: TGTGCCAGCAGTCAGACAGGGCTCACACCCCAGCATTTT
CDR3 protein: CASSQTGLTPQHF

D gene: TRBD1
V gene: TRBV15
clone size: many
J gene: TRBJ2-1
CDR3 DNA: TGTGCCACCAGAAGCCACGGACAGGGCGGGAATGAGCAGTTCTTC
CDR3 protein: CATRSHGQGGNEQFF

D gene: NA
V gene: TRBV28
clone size: once
J gene: TRBJ2-1
CDR3 DNA: TGTGCCAGCAGTGAGGACAGGGAGGGCTCGCATGAGCAGTTCTTC
CDR3 protein: CASSEDREGSHEQFF

D gene: NA
V gene: TRBV20-1
clone size: many
J gene: TRBJ2-1
CDR3 DNA: TGCAGTGCTAGAAAGACCCGCCGGAGCCATGAGCAGTTCTTC
CDR3 protein: CSARKTRRSHEQFF